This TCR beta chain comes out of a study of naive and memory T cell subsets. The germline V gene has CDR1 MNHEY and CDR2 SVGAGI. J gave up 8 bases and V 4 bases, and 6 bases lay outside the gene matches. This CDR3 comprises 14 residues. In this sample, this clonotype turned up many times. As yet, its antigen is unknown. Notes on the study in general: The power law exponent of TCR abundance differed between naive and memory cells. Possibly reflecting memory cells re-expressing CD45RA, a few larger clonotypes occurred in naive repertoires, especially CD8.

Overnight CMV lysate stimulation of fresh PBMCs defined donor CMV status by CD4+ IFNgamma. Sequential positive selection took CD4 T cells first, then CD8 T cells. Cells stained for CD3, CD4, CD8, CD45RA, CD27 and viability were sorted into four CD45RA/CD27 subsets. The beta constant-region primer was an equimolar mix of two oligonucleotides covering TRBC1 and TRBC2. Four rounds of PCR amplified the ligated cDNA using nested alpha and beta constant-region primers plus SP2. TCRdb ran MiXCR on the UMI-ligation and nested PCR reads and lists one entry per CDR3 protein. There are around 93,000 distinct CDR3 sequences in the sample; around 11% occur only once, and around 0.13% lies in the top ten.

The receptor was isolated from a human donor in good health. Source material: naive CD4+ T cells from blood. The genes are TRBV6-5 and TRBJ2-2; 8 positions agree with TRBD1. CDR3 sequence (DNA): TGTGCCAGCAGTTGGACAGGGAAACCGGGGGAGCTGTTTTTT. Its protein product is CASSWTGKPGELFF.